The sequence of this T cell receptor (beta chain) was determined in a study of cytomegalovirus exposure and HLA in healthy donors. Study-wide findings and caveats: Among TCR beta chains, those listed as cytomegalovirus-associated numbered about 150.

Some clones are missing from TCRdb's copy, which holds only in-frame ones; the method was immunoSEQ multiplex PCR. The sample consists of hundreds of thousands of clones, 86% of them appearing once. The donors were in the approximately 110-subject validation cohort; that cohort was separate from the roughly 700-subject first cohort. A note on this clone: Its cognate antigen is unknown.

V lost 4 bases and J lost 5; bases outside the gene matches: 11. This CDR3 has 15 residues. Germline CDR1 reads SGDLS; CDR2 reads YYNGEE. The sequenced sample consisted of PBMCs. The V gene is TRBV9, the J gene TRBJ2-7; 8 bases fit TRBD1. The TCR sequence derives from a woman between 18 and 30 years old in good health and CMV-seronegative. The CDR3 coding sequence is TGTGCCAGCAGCATCGGACAGGGTAAGGTAAACGAGCAGTACTTC. Translated, it gives CASSIGQGKVNEQYF.